This T cell receptor (beta chain) was found in a study of shared clonotypes between healthy human individuals (dated by TCRdb to about 2020). About the full investigation: The cohort included three men and two women between 18 and 49 years of age. For each donor, CD4 naive and CD4 memory were each given three plates, CD8 naive was given two plates, and CD8 memory was given one plate. To estimate repertoire size and how much clonotype sharing occurs between individuals, the study deeply sequenced the blood TCR repertoires of five or six healthy adults. To increase sequencing depth and limit assay-specific biases, TCR repertoire library preparation and sequencing were carried out by different laboratories using diverse techniques. Between about 0.9 and 10 billion PBMCs per donor were obtained by leukapheresis.

The donors were healthy, HIV-negative adults who had no recently reported acute infections or vaccinations. Every donor was a Caucasian adult residing in Nashville, Tennessee, USA. Magnetic negative selection was used to enrich CD4+ T cells, after which naive cells were positively selected on CD45RA and the negative fraction became the memory subset. Blood was collected by leukapheresis, and PBMCs were isolated by Ficoll-Histopaque density gradient centrifugation and then cryopreserved in liquid nitrogen vapor phase. Purity and quantity of every magnetically sorted T cell population were checked by analytical flow cytometry. From each sorted fraction, genomic DNA was isolated and quantified by UV absorbance on a Nanodrop 2000c. CDR1 and CDR2 were assigned from the germline V gene as MDHEN and SYDVKM. V and J lose 1 base and 9 bases, and a span of 9 bases separates them. Taken from cysteine to phenylalanine, the CDR3 has 12 residues. Kept here is only the CDR3 DNA, which spans 36 bases and is read in frame from base 1.

This clone was seen more than once but under ten times. Its specific antigen is unknown. No base qualities exist here, and no much larger clone lies one base off it. Using the deep immunoSEQ assay, multiplex PCR amplified TCR CDR3 regions from genomic DNA. Extracted genomic DNA from each cell subset was distributed evenly across all wells of several immunoSEQ 96-well plates, and each plate was treated as a replicate. For sorted subsets, around 200 ng genomic DNA, equal to 30,000 to 35,000 T cell genomes, was loaded into each replicate PCR. Purified libraries were quantified with a Qubit 3.0 fluorometer, sized on a Bioanalyzer 2100, and re-quantified with the KAPA Library Quantification kit. Each immunoSEQ 96-well plate was sequenced on its own single-read 150-cycle Illumina NextSeq 550 flow cell. The original pipeline was this. Because the immunoSEQ output included only junctional sequences and no quality scores, the filtering could not be the same as the filtering used for full-length reads. To assign V/J genes and CDR3, sequences were annotated against IMGT germline references using PyIR, a Python wrapper for IgBLAST v1.9. Any read was removed if the V/J assignment was weak (E-value above 1e-6), the CDR3 was missing, or the read contained stop codons, out-of-frame junctions, or ambiguous translated residues. V3J clonotypes were defined as sequences sharing an identical inferred V gene, J gene, and CDR3 amino acid sequence. Percentage overlap between repertoires was computed as shared unique clonotypes divided by the size of the smaller repertoire. RTK rarefaction, the Chao1 estimator, and Recon v2.1 estimates of unobserved clonotypes were used to assess repertoire richness. OLGA was used to compute generation probabilities for all TCRbeta clonotypes that the gDNA method yielded from a handful of donors. TCRdb obtained this table from immuneACCESS and retained in-frame rearrangements with V and J assigned. These tables miss some clones; where compared with another copy, unresolved V genes account for less than half of the shortfall, and the remainder is unexplained. V and J calls and clone size are as listed in that table; D and trimming were resolved from the DNA. This sample lists around 1.1 million clones; approximately 77% were detected once. Jointly, the top ten make up 0.7% to 0.95% of the sample.

What the authors observed across the whole study: Based on pairwise subsampling, the degree of clonotype sharing among donors was expected to be affected by sequencing depth. Higher generation probabilities were observed for clonotypes shared by all four sorted-subset donors than for non-shared clonotypes. Rarefaction of sorted-subset datasets indicated incomplete sequencing despite the large sequencing depth. The small number of donors limited the genetic and exposure-history diversity represented. Sampling was limited to blood, and TCR repertoires in tissue likely differ from TCR repertoires in blood. Estimated clonotype richness was generally larger for naive than for memory subsets. When four donors were compared, the shared fraction of clonotypes was about 5.2% for naive CD4, roughly 3.3% for naive CD8, 2.3% for memory CD4, and 0.35% to 0.4% for memory CD8.

The receptor comes from a man in his late teens or twenties in good health. Some clones in this sample may be carry-over from other donors' samples. This receptor chain uses TRBV28 and TRBJ1-1; no D gene call is confident. What was sequenced was memory CD4+ T cells from PBMCs. Per the publication, the cell subset or site label means: CD45RA-negative fraction. The CDR3 protein is CASSLSPGKAFF. The DNA is TGTGCCAGCAGTTTATCTCCGGGTAAAGCTTTCTTT.